The 31 T cell receptor beta chains below come from one sample, sequenced in a study of shared clonotypes between healthy human individuals. CD45RO-negative CD8 cells positively selected for CCR7 made up the naive population, which excluded terminally differentiated effector memory CD45RA+ cells. The repertoire was sequenced with immunoSEQ multiplex PCR; TCRdb's copy has only in-frame clones and lacks some. This table holds about 580,000 clones, roughly 98% found once. The sample taken for sequencing was naive CD8+ T cells sorted from blood. The receptors here all came from a man aged 25 to 40 in good health.

This chain uses TRBV7-8 with TRBJ2-4, with D perhaps TRBD1 (6 bases). CDR3 length: 14 amino acids. Germline assignment: CDR1 SGHVS and CDR2 FQNEAQ. Trimming cost V 7 bases and J 8 bases, with 18 bases left between them. The CDR3 DNA sequence: TGTGCCAGCACTCCCACAGGGTTATTTGACATTCAGTACTTC. Its translation: CASTPTGLFDIQYF. The complete variable domain, with remaining parts taken from reference TRBV7-8 and TRBJ2-4, reads GAGVSQSPRYKVAKRGQDVALRCDPISGHVSLFWYQQALGQGPEFLTYFQNEAQLDKSGLPSDRFFAERPEGSVSTLKIQRTQQEDSAVYLCASTPTGLFDIQYFGAGTRLSVL.

This clone occurred once. The chain has TRBV27 and TRBJ2-2, with TRBD2 matching over 8 bases. The CDR3 covers 15 residues. The germline V gene has CDR1 MNHEY and CDR2 SMNVEV (reference sequence). Losses at the gene ends were 7 bases for V and 7 bases for J; bases not matched to a gene: 11. The CDR3, as DNA: TGTGCCAGCACCCCGGGGGGGGCAGGACTCGGGGAGCTGTTTTTT. It yields the protein CASTPGGAGLGELFF.

Written as DNA, the CDR3 is TGTGCCAGCAGCGGAACAGGGGTGGATTATGGCTACACCTTC. Translation gives CASSGTGVDYGYTF. The rearrangement joins TRBV9 to TRBJ1-2; 7 bases line up with TRBD1. After removal of 3 bases from V and 5 bases from J, the junction contained 7 bases not matched to a gene. The CDR3 has 14 residues. Germline V lookup: CDR1 SGDLS, CDR2 YYNGEE.

The V gene is TRBV7-9, the J gene TRBJ2-1; D is perhaps TRBD2 (6 bases). In germline, CDR1 is SEHNR, CDR2 FQNEAQ (reference sequence). V dropped 0 bases and J dropped 4 bases, with 10 bases sitting between them. The CDR3 runs 15 residues. The CDR3 region is CASSLALGTYNEQFF. CDR3 coding DNA: TGTGCCAGCAGCTTAGCGTTAGGGACTTACAATGAGCAGTTCTTC.

This clone was seen only once. This sequence joins TRBV15 and TRBJ1-4, with TRBD1 matching over 8 bases. The V gene's germline CDR1 is LNHNV and CDR2 YYDKDF (reference sequence). V was clipped by 6 bases and J by 0 bases; unmatched bases: 3. The CDR3 totals 15 residues. Here the CDR3 DNA reads TGTGCCACCAGTCCGACAGGGGCAACTAATGAAAAACTGTTTTTT. Translated, it gives CATSPTGATNEKLFF.

The rearrangement uses TRBV7-9 and TRBJ2-2; D is undetermined. The CDR3 length is 11 residues. V lost 11 bases and J lost 6, with 10 bases in between. The V gene's germline CDR1 is SEHNR and CDR2 FQNEAQ (reference sequence). Here the CDR3 DNA reads TGTGCCGGAGAGGATTCCGGGGAGCTGTTTTTT. It codes for CAGEDSGELFF.

This chain connects TRBV27 to TRBJ2-7; maybe TRBD2 (6 bases). The CDR3 is made up of 11 amino acids. Looked up from germline, CDR1 is MNHEY and CDR2 is SMNVEV (reference sequence). Trimming stripped 10 bases from V and 5 bases from J, with 12 bases between. CDR3 DNA sequence: TGTGCCACCCGGCGGGGAAACGAGCAGTACTTC. This sequence encodes CATRRGNEQYF.

The chain uses TRBV15 and TRBJ2-7; D call uncertain. Trimming removed 0 bases from V and 3 bases from J, with 9 bases in between. Germline values: CDR1 LNHNV, CDR2 YYDKDF (reference sequence). The CDR3 is 14 residues long. As DNA, the CDR3 is TGTGCCACCAGCAGAGAACGGCGGAGCTACGAGCAGTACTTC. Its translation: CATSRERRSYEQYF.

The chain combines TRBV30 with TRBJ2-2, with 10 bases fitting TRBD2. V shed 0 bases and J 3 bases; nucleotides not matched to a gene: 10. This CDR3 has 18 residues. From germline, CDR1 is GTSNPN and CDR2 SVGIG (reference sequence). Here the CDR3 reads CAWSVLAGLPGDTGELFF. The CDR3 DNA is TGTGCCTGGAGTGTACTAGCGGGGCTACCGGGGGACACCGGGGAGCTGTTTTTT.

Details on this clone: The conserved closing phenylalanine or tryptophan is absent in this CDR3, likely reflecting a read error. The limits of the CDR3 on the DNA are not certain, so only TCRdb's listed CDR3 is given. This chain links TRBV13 with TRBJ2-7; the table's D gene call, TRBD2, was not cross checked with the DNA. CDR1 and CDR2 from the germline V gene are PRHDT and FYEKMQ (reference sequence). The CDR3 comprises 13 residues, both ends counted. This chain's CDR3 is CASSAQGLAGEGI.

On this clone: Other DNA sequences in the same sample also yield this CDR3. The chain has TRBV5-1 and TRBJ2-1, with unresolved D. The ends were cut back, 2 bases at V and 4 bases at J, with 7 bases in the middle. CDR3 size: 13 residues. Germline V CDR1 and CDR2: SGHRS, YFSETQ. The CDR3 reads CASSLDQYNEQFF. Here the CDR3 DNA reads TGCGCCAGCAGCTTAGATCAGTACAATGAGCAGTTCTTC.

The CDR3 coding sequence is TGTGCCATCACCCGGACAGGGGATCGGACCGGGGAGCTGTTTTTT. It is translated as CAITRTGDRTGELFF. The chain uses TRBV10-3 and TRBJ2-2; 9 positions agree with TRBD1. The V gene end was trimmed by 7 bases and the J gene end by 5 bases; junction bases not matched to a gene: 8. The CDR3 extends over 15 amino acids. CDR1 and CDR2 (germline): ENHRY, SYGVKD.

The chain combines TRBV30 with TRBJ1-1; no reliable D call. Trimming took 2 bases from V and 6 from J, leaving 13 bases between them. The CDR3 runs to 13 residues. Germline assignment: CDR1 GTSNPN and CDR2 SVGIG (reference sequence). The CDR3 loop reads CAWSLADLSEAFF. CDR3 coding DNA: TGTGCCTGGAGTCTGGCAGACTTGTCTGAAGCTTTCTTT.

Concerning this clone itself: In the same sample, other DNA sequences code for this CDR3. The chain couples TRBV6-1 to TRBJ2-7; weak D call: TRBD2 (5 bases). The V gene's germline CDR1 is MNHNS and CDR2 SASEGT. There are 13 residues in the CDR3. V dropped 1 base and J dropped 2 bases, with 6 bases sitting between them. CDR3 DNA: TGTGCCAGCAGTGAAGACGGGACCTACGAGCAGTACTTC. Its protein product is CASSEDGTYEQYF.

This clone was recorded once. The genes are TRBV29-1 and TRBJ1-4, with D unclear. V lost 1 base and J 8 bases, leaving 5 bases between the germline ends. This CDR3 is 11 amino acids long. CDR1 is SQVTM and CDR2 is ANQGSEA in the germline V gene. In DNA, the CDR3 is TGCAGCGTTGAAGTCAGAGAAAAACTGTTTTTT. Translated, it gives CSVEVREKLFF.

The sample holds one count of this clone. This sample also contains other DNA sequences that code for the same CDR3. V is TRBV4-3 and J is TRBJ2-7; 8 bases match TRBD1. The trim removed 4 bases at V and 2 bases at J, leaving 4 bases unmatched. The V gene's germline CDR1 is LGHNA and CDR2 YSLEER. The CDR3 is 14 amino acids. CDR3 in DNA: TGCGCCAGCAGCCCCGGGACAGGAGCCTACGAGCAGTACTTC. Translating gives CASSPGTGAYEQYF.

The chain joins TRBV27 to TRBJ2-3, with D tentatively TRBD1 (6 bases). The CDR3 has 16 residues. Germline V lookup: CDR1 MNHEY, CDR2 SMNVEV (reference sequence). The germline V and J ends were trimmed by 1 base and 2 bases, with 13 bases remaining between them. The CDR3 DNA reads as TGTGCCAGCAGTTTATTAGGGGGAGACCTCACAGATACGCAGTATTTT. Translated, it gives CASSLLGGDLTDTQYF.

This chain uses TRBV6-5 with TRBJ2-3; weak D call: TRBD2 (6 bases). The V gene lost 6 bases and the J gene lost 0 bases, with 13 bases spanning the gap. Germline V CDR1 and CDR2: MNHEY, SVGAGI. The CDR3 totals 15 residues. This CDR3 is CASRVSGGSTDTQYF. CDR3 nucleotide sequence: TGTGCCAGCAGGGTTAGCGGTGGGAGCACAGATACGCAGTATTTT.

V is TRBV28 and J is TRBJ2-1; TRBD2 agrees at 14 bases. CDR3 length: 17 residues. Losses at the gene ends were 3 bases for V and 5 bases for J; bases not matched to a gene: 6. The V gene's germline CDR1 is MDHEN and CDR2 SYDVKM. CDR3 DNA: TGTGCCAGCAGTTTTCGACTAGCGGGAGGGCCCGACAATGAGCAGTTCTTC. As protein: CASSFRLAGGPDNEQFF.

The chain is built from TRBV14 and TRBJ2-7, with 9 bases fitting TRBD2. The CDR3 sequence is 14 residues long. The J segment lost 7 bases and the V segment lost 3 bases, leaving 7 bases of the junction unmatched. Germline V gene sequence: CDR1 SGHDN, CDR2 FVKESK. CDR3: CASSHFGGREEQYF. CDR3 in DNA: TGTGCCAGCAGCCATTTTGGCGGGAGGGAAGAGCAGTACTTC.

The V and J genes are TRBV25-1 and TRBJ1-2; TRBD1 aligns across 9 bases. The CDR3 totals 14 residues. The ends lost 8 bases at V and 7 bases at J; junction bases unmatched: 11. Germline CDR1 reads MGHDK; CDR2 reads SYGVNS. CDR3 sequence: CASGEGTGIRGYTF. The CDR3 bases are TGTGCCAGCGGGGAGGGGACAGGGATTCGTGGCTACACCTTC.

The gene calls are TRBV18 and TRBJ2-7; 14 bases align to TRBD2. The V gene's germline CDR1 is KGHSH and CDR2 LQKENI. This CDR3 is built from 16 residues. The V gene end was trimmed by 6 bases and the J gene end by 1 base; junction bases not matched to a gene: 5. The CDR3 here is CASSSGLAGDSYEQYF. CDR3 in DNA: TGTGCCAGCTCGTCGGGACTAGCGGGAGATTCCTACGAGCAGTACTTC. The entire variable domain, with the rest obtained from reference TRBV18 and TRBJ2-7, is as follows: NAGVMQNPRHLVRRRGQEARLRCSPMKGHSHVYWYRQLPEEGLKFMVYLQKENIIDESGMPKERFSAEFPKEGPSILRIQQVVRGDSAAYFCASSSGLAGDSYEQYFGPGTRLTVT.

J is TRBJ2-7 and V is TRBV19; D is perhaps TRBD2 (6 bases). With 3 bases removed from V and 2 bases from J, the gap between germline ends came to 11 bases. Germline values: CDR1 LNHDA, CDR2 SQIVND (reference sequence). The CDR3 has 14 amino acids. For the CDR3, the DNA is TGTGCCAGTAGTATTTCGGGGGTGGCCTACGAGCAGTACTTC. Its protein is CASSISGVAYEQYF.

CDR3 nucleotides: TGCGCCAGCAGCCAAGCCGGGACTAGCGCATCCTACGAGCAGTACTTC. Amino acid sequence: CASSQAGTSASYEQYF. The chain combines TRBV4-1 with TRBJ2-7; 10 nucleotides match TRBD2. With V trimmed by 1 base and J by 1 base, 4 bases remained unmatched. This CDR3 comprises 16 residues. Germline V lookup: CDR1 MGHRA, CDR2 YSYEKL.

This clone was counted once. The rearrangement joins TRBV27 to TRBJ2-7; the match to TRBD2 covers 8 bases. Germline lookup yields CDR1 MNHEY and CDR2 SMNVEV (reference sequence). J lost 7 bases, V lost 3 bases, and 5 bases had no gene match. The CDR3 runs 13 residues. This CDR3 reads CASSLREAREQYF. CDR3 DNA: TGTGCCAGCAGTTTGCGGGAGGCTAGAGAGCAGTACTTC.

The V gene is TRBV5-4, the J gene TRBJ2-7; 8 bases align to TRBD2. Germline CDR1 SGHNT, CDR2 YYREEE (reference sequence). V was clipped by 4 bases and J by 2 bases; unmatched bases: 2. CDR3 length equals 13 residues. The CDR3 DNA follows: TGTGCCAGCAGCGCGGGACTAGCCTACGAGCAGTACTTC. Translated: CASSAGLAYEQYF.

The chain couples TRBV11-2 to TRBJ2-3; a weak D match, TRBD1 (5 bases). This CDR3 comprises 14 residues. Trimming took 4 bases from V and 3 from J, leaving 11 bases between them. CDR1 and CDR2 from the germline V gene are SGHAT and FQNNGV. The CDR3 sequence: CASSWTWATDTQYF. The CDR3 nucleotides read TGTGCCAGCAGCTGGACATGGGCGACAGATACGCAGTATTTT.

This chain joins TRBV18 and TRBJ2-1; TRBD2 matches at 8 bases. V lost 3 bases, J lost 5 bases, and 3 bases stayed unmatched. Looked up from germline, CDR1 is KGHSH and CDR2 is LQKENI. The CDR3 is 14 residues long. The CDR3 spells CASSPYGGDNEQFF. In DNA form, the CDR3 reads TGTGCCAGCTCACCTTACGGGGGGGACAATGAGCAGTTCTTC.

This sequence joins TRBV7-2 and TRBJ1-2; 8 nucleotides agree with TRBD1. From germline, CDR1 is SGHTA and CDR2 FQGNSA. The CDR3 runs 17 residues. The V gene end was trimmed by 4 bases and the J gene end by 4 bases; junction bases not matched to a gene: 14. The CDR3 nucleotides read TGTGCCAGCAGCTCGCCGTTTGGACAGGGAGTTTTCTATGGCTACACCTTC. Its protein product is CASSSPFGQGVFYGYTF.

The chain joins TRBV7-9 to TRBJ2-1; 7 nucleotides line up with TRBD1. The germline V gene encodes CDR1 SEHNR and CDR2 FQNEAQ (reference sequence). The CDR3 length is 14 residues. Losses at the gene ends were 5 bases for V and 4 bases for J; bases not matched to a gene: 5. CDR3 sequence reads: CASSLSRGYNEQFF. The CDR3 nucleotides read TGTGCCAGCAGCCTCTCCAGGGGGTACAATGAGCAGTTCTTC.

DNA of the CDR3: TGCAGCGTTGGTGGTAGCGGGAACACCGGGGAGCTGTTTTTT. It specifies CSVGGSGNTGELFF. The rearrangement uses TRBV29-1 and TRBJ2-2; weak D call: TRBD2 (6 bases). This CDR3 is 14 amino acids long. The germline V gene encodes CDR1 SQVTM and CDR2 ANQGSEA. With 4 bases removed from V and 1 base from J, the gap between germline ends came to 10 bases.